The 30 T cell receptor beta chains in this list originate from one sample, sequenced in a study of shared T cell receptors in the human thymus. Sequenced by immunoSEQ multiplex PCR; TCRdb stores in-frame clones only, minus some. The sample holds more than 300,000 clones, around 95% seen once. Sequencing was carried out using thymocytes. The receptors derive from a human donor.

This clone was detected only once. The chain combines TRBV30 with TRBJ1-3, with 8 bases identical to TRBD1. V lost 7 bases, J lost 3 bases, and 5 bases stayed unmatched. The CDR3 covers 13 residues. Per germline, CDR1 GTSNPN and CDR2 SVGIG (reference sequence). This CDR3 reads CASAGTGGNTIYF. The CDR3 nucleotides read TGTGCCTCCGCAGGGACAGGTGGAAACACCATATATTTT.

The chain has TRBV2 and TRBJ1-5; D unresolved. CDR1 is SNHLY, CDR2 FYNNEI, per germline. CDR3 size: 13 residues. V lost 4 bases to trimming and J lost 5 bases, with 9 bases between them. The CDR3 loop is CASSAGRHQPQHF. The CDR3 bases are TGTGCCAGCAGTGCCGGGAGACATCAGCCCCAGCATTTT.

This chain joins TRBV7-6 and TRBJ2-1; the D is unclear. The V end lost 5 bases, the J end lost 0 bases, and 11 bases lay between the germline ends. CDR3 length: 15 amino acids. The germline V gene encodes CDR1 SGHVS and CDR2 FNYEAQ. The CDR3 sequence is CASSQPARSYNEQFF. The DNA of the CDR3 is TGTGCCAGCAGCCAGCCCGCCCGCTCCTACAATGAGCAGTTCTTC.

V usage is TRBV28 and J usage is TRBJ2-3, with no clear D. The CDR3 is 13 amino acids. V gave up 3 bases and J gave up 3 bases, with 7 bases separating them. CDR1 and CDR2 (germline): MDHEN, SYDVKM. CDR3 sequence reads: CASSFPGTDTQYF. The CDR3 DNA reads TGTGCCAGCAGTTTCCCCGGGACAGATACGCAGTATTTT.

The chain combines TRBV11-3 with TRBJ2-3, with D perhaps TRBD2 (5 bases). Trimming shortened V by 2 bases and J by 1 base, and 13 bases separated the two germline ends. Looked up from germline, CDR1 is SGHNT and CDR2 is YENEEA. This CDR3 is built from 16 residues. CDR3 sequence reads: CASSLPRRKGTDTQYF. The CDR3, as DNA: TGTGCCAGCAGCTTACCACGGAGGAAGGGCACAGATACGCAGTATTTT. Based on the CDR3 plus reference TRBV11-3 and TRBJ2-3, the full variable domain is EAGVVQSPRYKIIEKKQPVAFWCNPISGHNTLYWYLQNLGQGPELLIRYENEEAVDDSQLPKDRFSAERLKGVDSTLKIQPAELGDSAVYLCASSLPRRKGTDTQYFGPGTRLTVL.

The genes are TRBV27 and TRBJ1-2; the D is unclear. CDR1 is MNHEY and CDR2 is SMNVEV in the germline V gene (reference sequence). V dropped 3 bases and J dropped 10 bases, with 18 bases sitting between them. The CDR3 runs 14 residues. CDR3 coding DNA: TGTGCCAGCAGTTTCAGCGGTGCCCTCAATACCTACACCTTC. Encoded protein: CASSFSGALNTYTF.

This chain links TRBV5-6 with TRBJ1-1, with TRBD1 as a possible D gene (5 bases). V dropped 4 bases and J dropped 4 bases, with 14 bases sitting between them. The germline V gene has CDR1 SGHDT and CDR2 YYEEEE. The CDR3 is 14 residues long. Here the CDR3 reads CASSLLWGSTEAFF. CDR3 nucleotide sequence: TGTGCCAGCAGCCTGCTCTGGGGCAGCACTGAAGCTTTCTTT.

The V gene is TRBV11-2, the J gene TRBJ1-1; TRBD1 matches at 7 bases. Germline CDR1 SGHAT, CDR2 FQNNGV. This CDR3 spans 15 amino acids. V shed 5 bases and J 4 bases; nucleotides not matched to a gene: 10. The CDR3 protein is CASSIVRGFGTEAFF. The CDR3 bases are TGTGCCAGCAGCATAGTCAGGGGGTTTGGCACTGAAGCTTTCTTT.

The chain is built from TRBV21-1 and TRBJ2-7. TRBV21-1 is labeled a pseudogene. CDR3 size: 14 residues. CDR3 residues: CASSKASPPYEQYF. CDR3 sequence (DNA): TGTGCCAGCAGCAAAGCGTCGCCCCCCTACGAGCAGTACTTC.

V and J are TRBV30 and TRBJ1-5, with 7 nucleotides matching TRBD1. From germline, CDR1 is GTSNPN and CDR2 SVGIG (reference sequence). The V segment lost 0 bases and the J segment 0 bases; nucleotides outside the gene matches: 14. The CDR3 extends over 19 amino acids. The CDR3 loop is CAWSVRTGEGADSNQPQHF. The CDR3 bases are TGTGCCTGGAGTGTACGCACTGGGGAGGGGGCGGATAGCAATCAGCCCCAGCATTTT.

The V call is TRBV21-1, the J call TRBJ1-2; TRBD1 was called by the table and not checked on the DNA. TRBV21-1 is reported as a pseudogene. The CDR3 spans 13 residues. CDR3 in amino acids: CASSDRGLDGYTF. The CDR3 coding sequence is TGTGCCAGCAGCGACAGGGGTCTTGATGGCTACACCTTC.

The V gene is TRBV5-1, the J gene TRBJ2-7; 8 nucleotides match TRBD2. After removal of 0 bases from V and 7 bases from J, the junction contained 6 bases not matched to a gene. CDR1 SGHRS and CDR2 YFSETQ come from the germline V gene. CDR3 length: 14 residues. This CDR3 reads CASSLDSGAWEQYF. The CDR3 nucleotides read TGCGCCAGCAGCTTGGATAGCGGGGCTTGGGAGCAGTACTTC.

The V call is TRBV4-3, the J call TRBJ2-1; 7 bases match TRBD2. Trimming cost V 3 bases and J 5 bases; bases outside gene matches: 16. The CDR3 spans 18 residues. In germline, CDR1 is LGHNA, CDR2 YSLEER. CDR3: CASSHYSGARIVDNEQFF. The CDR3 DNA sequence: TGCGCCAGCAGCCACTACAGCGGGGCCCGGATCGTGGACAATGAGCAGTTCTTC.

V gene TRBV11-2 combines with J gene TRBJ2-1; TRBD2 agrees at 8 bases. V lost 11 bases and J lost 2; bases outside the gene matches: 17. CDR1 is SGHAT, CDR2 FQNNGV, per germline. The CDR3 has 17 amino acids. The CDR3 region is CAGGCSPGGRTYNEQFF. In nucleotides, the CDR3 is TGTGCCGGCGGGTGTTCCCCCGGCGGGAGGACCTACAATGAGCAGTTCTTC.

This chain links TRBV10-1 with TRBJ2-3, with a possible D match to TRBD2 (5 bases). The germline CDR1 and CDR2 sequences are WNHNN and SYGVQD (reference sequence). The CDR3 consists of 14 residues. Trimming removed 4 bases at V and 2 bases at J, with 10 bases between. CDR3 loop: CASSGGSHTDTQYF. The CDR3 nucleotides are TGCGCCAGCAGTGGCGGGTCTCACACAGATACGCAGTATTTT.

This sequence joins TRBV28 and TRBJ2-7; the D gene is possibly TRBD1 (6 bases). V gave up 6 bases and J gave up 3 bases, with 18 bases separating them. Per the germline V gene, CDR1 is MDHEN and CDR2 is SYDVKM. This CDR3 region has 15 residues. The CDR3 here is CASSPPGQGYYEQYF. For the CDR3, the DNA is TGTGCCAGCAGCCCCCCCGGGCAGGGGTACTACGAGCAGTACTTC.

In DNA form, the CDR3 reads TGTGCCAGAGAGACAGGCCAAGAGACCCAGTACTTC. It is translated as CARETGQETQYF. The chain couples TRBV21-1 to TRBJ2-5; TRBD1, the table's D call, was not compared with the DNA. TRBV21-1 is classified as a pseudogene. The CDR3 covers 12 residues.

This chain connects TRBV19 to TRBJ1-1, with TRBD1 matching 8 bases. This CDR3 has 17 residues. CDR1 and CDR2 (germline): LNHDA, SQIVND (reference sequence). Trimming at V came to 5 bases and at J to 0 bases, leaving 11 bases not matched to a gene. CDR3: CASSRQGRTLLNTEAFF. Here the CDR3 DNA reads TGTGCCAGTAGTCGACAGGGGCGAACTTTATTGAACACTGAAGCTTTCTTT. Complete variable domain (other parts from reference TRBV19 and TRBJ1-1): DGGITQSPKYLFRKEGQNVTLSCEQNLNHDAMYWYRQDPGQGLRLIYYSQIVNDFQKGDIAEGYSVSREKKESFPLTVTSAQKNPTAFYLCASSRQGRTLLNTEAFFGQGTRLTVV.

Concerning this clone: In the same sample, other DNA sequences code for this CDR3. V is TRBV5-1 and J is TRBJ1-1; 8 bases line up with TRBD1. The V gene end was trimmed by 4 bases and the J gene end by 2 bases; junction bases not matched to a gene: 4. The germline V gene encodes CDR1 SGHRS and CDR2 YFSETQ. The CDR3 sequence is 14 residues long. CDR3: CASSPGQGNTEAFF. The DNA of the CDR3 is TGCGCCAGCAGCCCCGGACAGGGAAACACTGAAGCTTTCTTT. The full variable domain, its missing parts supplied by reference TRBV5-1 and TRBJ1-1, is KAGVTQTPRYLIKTRGQQVTLSCSPISGHRSVSWYQQTPGQGLQFLFEYFSETQRNKGNFPGRFSGRQFSNSRSEMNVSTLELGDSALYLCASSPGQGNTEAFFGQGTRLTVV.

This chain uses TRBV6-1 with TRBJ2-4, with 7 nucleotides matching TRBD1. The germline CDR1 and CDR2 sequences are MNHNS and SASEGT. The V and J ends lost 3 bases and 8 bases, in that order; junction bases with no gene match: 7. This CDR3 has 14 amino acids. CDR3 in DNA: TGTGCCAGCAGTGACGACAGGGCGAGGGACATTCAGTACTTC. Translated: CASSDDRARDIQYF.

The J gene is TRBJ1-5, the V gene TRBV27, with unresolved D. V gave up 5 bases and J gave up 4 bases, with 18 bases separating them. The CDR3 has 16 residues. The germline V gene has CDR1 MNHEY and CDR2 SMNVEV (reference sequence). This CDR3 reads CASSPWRIRVNQPQHF. CDR3 nucleotides: TGTGCCAGCAGTCCATGGCGTATCCGGGTGAATCAGCCCCAGCATTTT.

The V gene is TRBV7-6, the J gene TRBJ2-7, with D perhaps matching TRBD2 (5 bases). V lost 0 bases and J lost 3, with 21 bases in between. The CDR3 spans 18 residues. Per the germline V gene, CDR1 is SGHVS and CDR2 is FNYEAQ. The CDR3 region is CASSLAPLAASTDYEQYF. In DNA, the CDR3 is TGTGCCAGCAGCTTAGCGCCTCTAGCTGCCTCGACCGACTACGAGCAGTACTTC.

This clone appeared once. This sequence joins TRBV6-5 and TRBJ1-2; no firm D call. The CDR3 is 13 residues long. V lost 8 bases to trimming and J lost 2 bases, with 12 bases between them. Looked up from germline, CDR1 is MNHEY and CDR2 is SVGAGI. Here the CDR3 reads CASRLGRNYGYTF. DNA of the CDR3: TGTGCCAGCCGCTTGGGCCGCAACTATGGCTACACCTTC.

The V call is TRBV7-9, the J call TRBJ2-7, with D hard to call. The CDR3 length is 14 residues. Trimming cost V 1 base and J 2 bases, with 9 bases left between them. Germline V gene sequence: CDR1 SEHNR, CDR2 FQNEAQ (reference sequence). CDR3 amino acids: CASSLEVRTYEQYF. CDR3 nucleotide sequence: TGTGCCAGCAGCTTAGAGGTCAGAACCTACGAGCAGTACTTC. The full variable domain, in which reference TRBV7-9 and TRBJ2-7 provide the parts outside the CDR3, is DTGVSQNPRHKITKRGQNVTFRCDPISEHNRLYWYRQTLGQGPEFLTYFQNEAQLEKSRLLSDRFSAERPKGSFSTLEIQRTEQGDSAMYLCASSLEVRTYEQYFGPGTRLTVT.

V gene TRBV27 combines with J gene TRBJ2-5; D not resolved. Germline lookup yields CDR1 MNHEY and CDR2 SMNVEV (reference sequence). Trimming took 5 bases from V and 1 from J, leaving 8 bases between them. CDR3 length: 13 amino acids. In nucleotides, the CDR3 is TGTGCCAGCAGTCCCTCGACCCAAGAGACCCAGTACTTC. The encoded protein is CASSPSTQETQYF.

This chain joins TRBV28 and TRBJ1-3, with a tentative D call TRBD1 (6 bases). V lost 1 base, J lost 0 bases, and 13 bases lay in between. Germline V gene sequence: CDR1 MDHEN, CDR2 SYDVKM. The CDR3 has 17 residues. The CDR3 is CASSLLTGAYSGNTIYF. CDR3 nucleotide sequence: TGTGCCAGCAGTTTATTGACAGGAGCTTACTCTGGAAACACCATATATTTT.

The J gene is TRBJ2-2, the V gene TRBV11-3; D uncertain. The V end lost 3 bases, the J end lost 3 bases, and 8 bases lay between the germline ends. This CDR3 is built from 14 residues. Germline V gene data show CDR1 as SGHNT and CDR2 as YENEEA. CDR3 nucleotide sequence: TGTGCCAGCAGCTTGTCGAAGCACACCGGGGAGCTGTTTTTT. It codes for CASSLSKHTGELFF.

This clone appeared once. V usage is TRBV27 and J usage is TRBJ2-7, with 7 bases fitting TRBD2. The junction had 12 bases not matched to a gene; V was cut back by 4 bases and J by 3 bases. Germline V lookup: CDR1 MNHEY, CDR2 SMNVEV (reference sequence). The CDR3 length is 16 residues. The CDR3 coding sequence is TGTGCCAGCAGTTCCGTTTCCCTAGGCGGGGGCTACGAGCAGTACTTC. This translates into CASSSVSLGGGYEQYF.

The chain couples TRBV14 to TRBJ2-7; 7 bases are a match to TRBD1. Germline-derived CDR1 and CDR2 are SGHDN and FVKESK. This CDR3 region has 15 residues. The trim removed 4 bases at V and 8 bases at J, leaving 14 bases unmatched. Here the CDR3 reads CASSPSPTGDRQQYF. The DNA for the CDR3 is TGTGCCAGCAGCCCATCACCAACAGGGGATCGGCAGCAGTACTTC. The full variable domain, its missing parts supplied by reference TRBV14 and TRBJ2-7, is EAGVTQFPSHSVIEKGQTVTLRCDPISGHDNLYWYRRVMGKEIKFLLHFVKESKQDESGMPNNRFLAERTGGTYSTLKVQPAELEDSGVYFCASSPSPTGDRQQYFGPGTRLTVT.

This rearrangement joins TRBV7-3 to TRBJ2-1; no firm D call. The CDR3 consists of 13 residues. V was pared by 3 bases and J by 5 bases, with 8 bases between. Germline V lookup: CDR1 SGHTA, CDR2 FQGTGA. CDR3 in amino acids: CASSFGGNNEQFF. Written as DNA, the CDR3 is TGTGCCAGCAGCTTCGGTGGGAACAATGAGCAGTTCTTC.